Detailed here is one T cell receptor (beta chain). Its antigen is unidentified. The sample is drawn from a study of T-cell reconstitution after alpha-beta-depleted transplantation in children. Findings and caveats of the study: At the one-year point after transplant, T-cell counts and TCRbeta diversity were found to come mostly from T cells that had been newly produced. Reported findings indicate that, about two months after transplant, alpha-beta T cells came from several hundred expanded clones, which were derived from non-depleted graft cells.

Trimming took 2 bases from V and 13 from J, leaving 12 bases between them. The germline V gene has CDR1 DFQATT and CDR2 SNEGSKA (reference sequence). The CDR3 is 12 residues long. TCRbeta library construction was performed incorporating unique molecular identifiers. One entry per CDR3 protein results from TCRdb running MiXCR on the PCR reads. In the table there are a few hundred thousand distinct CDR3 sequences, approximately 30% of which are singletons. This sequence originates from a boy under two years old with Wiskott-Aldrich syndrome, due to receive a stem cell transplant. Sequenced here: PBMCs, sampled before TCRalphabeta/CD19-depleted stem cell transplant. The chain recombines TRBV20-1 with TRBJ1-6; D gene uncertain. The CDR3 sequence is CSARRSGSPLHF. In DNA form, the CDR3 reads TGCAGTGCTAGACGATCGGGTTCCCCCCTCCACTTT.